These 16 T cell receptor beta chains originate from one sample sequenced in a study of CD8 T cells in ankylosing spondylitis. TCRdb redid the calling of the 5' RACE reads with MiXCR, one entry per CDR3 protein. Of 250,000 to 300,000 distinct CDR3 sequences listed, roughly 20% are singletons. Sequencing input: blood, either unsorted or a sorted T cell fraction (not recorded which). Every receptor here comes from a male donor with ankylosing spondylitis or in good health (not recorded which).

This clonotype was seen repeatedly, ten times or more. The chain joins TRBV5-5 to TRBJ2-5; 11 positions match TRBD1. The CDR3 totals 18 residues. Germline assignment: CDR1 SGHKS and CDR2 YYEKEE (reference sequence). J lost 5 bases, V lost 2 bases, and 14 bases had no gene match. The CDR3: CASSLSGTGGSPWETQYF. The CDR3 DNA reads TGTGCCAGCAGCTTATCGGGGACAGGGGGTTCCCCATGGGAGACCCAGTACTTC.

This chain joins TRBV12-3 or TRBV12-4 and TRBJ2-7; TRBD2 agrees at 10 bases. This CDR3 is 14 amino acids long. V was clipped by 2 bases and J by 3 bases; unmatched bases: 1. The CDR3 nucleotides are TGTGCCAGCAGTTTATCTAGCGGGAGCTACGAGCAGTACGTC. Protein: CASSLSSGSYEQYV.

This clonotype occurred a few times. The J gene is TRBJ2-3, the V gene TRBV12-3 or TRBV12-4; D may be TRBD1 (6 bases). V was trimmed by 6 bases and J by 0 bases, leaving 13 bases between them. The CDR3 is 15 residues long. The CDR3 region is CASSHDRSSTDTQYF. In DNA form, the CDR3 reads TGTGCCAGCAGCCACGACAGGTCTAGCACAGATACGCAGTATTTT.

This chain uses TRBV20-1 with TRBJ2-1; 7 positions agree with TRBD2. The V and J ends lost 2 bases and 6 bases, in that order; junction bases with no gene match: 1. Germline CDR1 and CDR2: DFQATT and SNEGSKA (reference sequence). The CDR3 spans 12 residues. CDR3 bases: TGCAGTGCTAGATGGGGGGGCAATGAGCAGTTCTTC. It yields the protein CSARWGGNEQFF.

This clonotype turned up a few times. The chain joins TRBV25-1 to TRBJ2-5; 12 positions match TRBD2. Per the germline V gene, CDR1 is MGHDK and CDR2 is SYGVNS. This CDR3 contains 18 residues. V shed 8 bases and J 1 base; nucleotides not matched to a gene: 14. The CDR3 DNA follows: TGTGCCAGCCTAGGGGCGGGACTAGCGGGTAGAACCCAAGAGACCCAGTACTTC. It codes for CASLGAGLAGRTQETQYF.

The rearrangement links TRBV12-5 to TRBJ2-3; D ambiguous. V was cut by 1 base and J by 2 bases, with 10 bases left in between. The CDR3 covers 15 residues. In germline, CDR1 is LGHNT, CDR2 FRNRAP. The DNA for the CDR3 is TGTGCTAGTGGTTTGGGAGACGGACCCACAGATACGCAGTATTTT. This codes for CASGLGDGPTDTQYF.

This clonotype was observed a handful of times. V is TRBV20-1 and J is TRBJ2-3; 7 nucleotides line up with TRBD2. The V gene's germline CDR1 is DFQATT and CDR2 SNEGSKA (reference sequence). With V trimmed by 2 bases and J by 2 bases, 10 bases remained unmatched. The CDR3 spans 16 residues. The CDR3 reads CSARLGTRLATDTQYF. CDR3 in DNA: TGCAGTGCTAGATTGGGTACTAGACTAGCCACAGATACGCAGTATTTT.

V is TRBV29-1 and J is TRBJ2-5; TRBD1 matches 7 bases. This CDR3 region has 14 residues. The V and J ends lost 5 bases and 5 bases, in that order; junction bases with no gene match: 11. CDR1 and CDR2 (germline): SQVTM, ANQGSEA. The DNA for the CDR3 is TGCAGCGTTCGTGACAGGGAGAATATTGAGACCCAGTACTTC. This codes for CSVRDRENIETQYF.

The sample holds a few counts of this clonotype. V gene TRBV4-2 combines with J gene TRBJ2-1; TRBD2 matches at 8 bases. The CDR3 has 15 residues. J was trimmed by 10 bases and V by 0 bases; bases with no gene match: 8. Germline assignment: CDR1 LGHNA and CDR2 YNFKEQ. This CDR3 reads CASSQDLAGGNEQFF. CDR3 coding DNA: TGTGCCAGCAGCCAAGATCTTGCGGGGGGCAACGAGCAGTTCTTC.

The chain recombines TRBV20-1 with TRBJ1-2; D is unresolved. The ends were cut back, 3 bases at V and 0 bases at J, with 14 bases in the middle. Germline CDR1 reads DFQATT; CDR2 reads SNEGSKA (reference sequence). The CDR3 is made up of 15 amino acids. DNA for the CDR3: TGCAGTGCTAGCCCGCCCGGAGGAGCTAACTATGGCTACACCTTC. Residues: CSASPPGGANYGYTF.

This clonotype was seen a handful of times. The chain recombines TRBV11-2 with TRBJ1-1, with a tentative D call TRBD1 (6 bases). The V and J ends lost 5 bases and 1 base respectively, with 14 bases between them. CDR1 is SGHAT and CDR2 is FQNNGV in the germline V gene. CDR3 length: 15 residues. As DNA, the CDR3 is TGTGCCAGCAGCCCGGAGCCGGGACAGAACACTGAAGCTTTCTTT. This encodes CASSPEPGQNTEAFF.

This CDR3 reads CASTRGEETQYF. For the CDR3, the DNA is TGTGCCAGCACCCGTGGGGAAGAGACCCAGTACTTC. The chain has TRBV11-2 and TRBJ2-5; the D is unclear. The V gene lost 7 bases and the J gene lost 3 bases, with 9 bases spanning the gap. The CDR3 totals 12 residues. Germline CDR1 SGHAT, CDR2 FQNNGV.

There are a few counts of this clonotype. J is TRBJ2-7 and V is TRBV20-1; either TRBD1 or TRBD2 may supply D (5 bases each). V was pared by 6 bases and J by 0 bases, with 15 bases between. The V gene's germline CDR1 is DFQATT and CDR2 SNEGSKA (reference sequence). The CDR3 spans 14 residues. In DNA, the CDR3 is TGCAGTGCCGGGACCGCCCTTAGCTCCTACGAGCAGTACGTC. Translating gives CSAGTALSSYEQYV.

This clonotype was counted many times. The genes are TRBV4-1 and TRBJ2-3; D unresolved. This CDR3 spans 15 amino acids. Trimming stripped 0 bases from V and 2 bases from J, with 9 bases between. Germline V gene data show CDR1 as MGHRA and CDR2 as YSYEKL. CDR3 protein: CASSQDGQDTDTQYF. DNA for the CDR3: TGCGCCAGCAGCCAAGACGGGCAGGACACAGATACGCAGTATTTT.

As for this clonotype: A junction end diverges from the germline sequence, so it may reflect a read error. The chain combines TRBV6-1 with TRBJ1-5, with 9 bases fitting TRBD1. In germline, CDR1 is MNHNS, CDR2 SASEGT. The CDR3 covers 16 residues. For the CDR3, the DNA is TGTGCCAGCAGATCTACAGGGGGCAGTAGCAATCAGTCCCAGCATTTT. Its protein is CASRSTGGSSNQSQHF.

This clonotype was detected a few times. The rearrangement joins TRBV5-1 to TRBJ2-5; D might be TRBD1 (5 bases). Germline lookup yields CDR1 SGHRS and CDR2 YFSETQ. The CDR3 is made up of 14 amino acids. V was shortened by 4 bases and J by 1 base, with 11 bases between the two germline ends. The CDR3 protein is CASSTDRSQETQYF. CDR3 DNA: TGCGCCAGCAGCACTGACAGAAGCCAAGAGACCCAGTACTTC. Supplemented by reference TRBV5-1 and TRBJ2-5, the full variable domain reads KAGVTQTPRYLIKTRGQQVTLSCSPISGHRSVSWYQQTPGQGLQFLFEYFSETQRNKGNFPGRFSGRQFSNSRSEMNVSTLELGDSALYLCASSTDRSQETQYFGPGTRLLVL.